A single sample gave rise to the 23 T cell receptor beta chains below, sequenced in a study of T cells after yellow fever vaccination. In TCRdb, the 5' RACE reads were re-called with MiXCR into one record per CDR3 protein. The sample holds some 240,000 distinct CDR3 sequences; roughly 3.5% are singletons and the top ten take under 20%. Source: PBMCs, taken 15 days after the yellow fever booster vaccination. The source of these receptors is a man between 18 and 29 years old who received the YFV17D yellow fever vaccine.

This clonotype occurred many times. The chain couples TRBV5-1 to TRBJ2-2, with unresolved D. The CDR3 is 13 residues long. Germline CDR1 SGHRS, CDR2 YFSETQ. V was shortened by 0 bases and J by 5 bases, with 5 bases between the two germline ends. The CDR3 coding sequence is TGCGCCAGCAGCTTGGTCCCGACCGGGGAGCTGTTTTTT. As protein: CASSLVPTGELFF.

This clonotype has ten or more counts. This rearrangement joins TRBV5-6 to TRBJ1-5; D remains ambiguous. The CDR3 extends over 14 amino acids. The ends were cut back, 3 bases at V and 5 bases at J, with 12 bases in the middle. CDR1 SGHDT and CDR2 YYEEEE come from the germline V gene. The CDR3 sequence is CASSSRDRDQPQHF. The CDR3 bases are TGTGCCAGCAGCTCCCGGGATCGGGATCAGCCCCAGCATTTT.

This clonotype was counted many times. V and J are TRBV7-2 and TRBJ1-6; D gene ambiguous. V lost 4 bases to trimming and J lost 0 bases, with 10 bases between them. The germline CDR1 and CDR2 sequences are SGHTA and FQGNSA. This CDR3 has 16 amino acids. CDR3 sequence (DNA): TGTGCCAGCAGCTCAAATCCCAGCTCCTATAATTCACCCCTCCACTTT. Encoded protein: CASSSNPSSYNSPLHF.

This clonotype was found a few times. This chain connects TRBV20-1 to TRBJ2-1; 7 nucleotides agree with TRBD2. Trimming took 0 bases from V and 0 from J; bases not matched to a gene: 5. The CDR3 contains 16 residues. Germline assignment: CDR1 DFQATT and CDR2 SNEGSKA (reference sequence). CDR3 DNA: TGCAGTGCTAGAGATCGGCGGGGGAGCTCCTACAATGAGCAGTTCTTC. Protein: CSARDRRGSSYNEQFF.

This clonotype was recorded at least ten times. The chain joins TRBV7-9 to TRBJ2-7; TRBD2 matches 9 bases. V lost 4 bases to trimming and J lost 1 base; unmatched junction nucleotides: 8. This CDR3 contains 16 residues. Germline loops: CDR1 SEHNR, CDR2 FQNEAQ (reference sequence). The CDR3 loop is CASSSFLAGISYEQYF. CDR3 in DNA: TGTGCCAGCAGCTCGTTTCTAGCGGGAATATCCTACGAGCAGTACTTC.

This chain joins TRBV20-1 and TRBJ1-5, with 8 bases identical to TRBD1. This CDR3 contains 14 residues. Germline V gene lookup returns CDR1 DFQATT and CDR2 SNEGSKA (reference sequence). The V and J ends lost 6 bases and 7 bases, in that order; junction bases with no gene match: 11. This chain's CDR3 is CSARTGRLGQPQHF. For the CDR3, the DNA is TGCAGTGCAAGGACAGGGCGGTTGGGCCAGCCCCAGCATTTT.

At least ten counts were recorded for this clonotype. V gene TRBV20-1 combines with J gene TRBJ2-7, with TRBD2 matching over 8 bases. V dropped 3 bases and J dropped 2; count of bases not matched to a gene: 9. The CDR3 extends over 15 amino acids. The V gene's germline CDR1 is DFQATT and CDR2 SNEGSKA (reference sequence). The CDR3 loop reads CSARGRGGGTYEQYF. CDR3 nucleotide sequence: TGCAGTGCTAGGGGTCGTGGCGGGGGGACCTACGAGCAGTACTTC.

This clonotype was detected many times. The rearrangement uses TRBV23-1 and TRBJ1-5; possibly TRBD1 for D (5 bases). TRBV23-1 is an open reading frame whose function is uncertain. The CDR3 extends over 11 amino acids. Trimming removed 8 bases at V and 8 bases at J, with 10 bases between. CDR3 DNA: TGCGCCAGCTGTCGGGGGAAGCCCCAGCATTTT. Its translation: CASCRGKPQHF.

Ten or more counts support this clonotype. V is TRBV27 and J is TRBJ2-7; 7 nucleotides agree with TRBD2. The CDR3 spans 13 residues. V dropped 2 bases and J dropped 6; count of bases not matched to a gene: 4. Germline V gene lookup returns CDR1 MNHEY and CDR2 SMNVEV (reference sequence). The CDR3 loop is CASSLMGGFEQYF. CDR3 DNA sequence: TGTGCCAGCAGTTTAATGGGGGGGTTCGAGCAGTACTTC.

This clonotype has ten or more counts. The chain employs TRBV30 and TRBJ1-1; D is perhaps TRBD1 (6 bases). V dropped 3 bases and J dropped 8 bases, with 13 bases sitting between them. The CDR3 length is 12 residues. Germline CDR1 reads GTSNPN; CDR2 reads SVGIG (reference sequence). DNA for the CDR3: TGTGCCTGGAGCCTCAGGACAGTCGAAGCTTTCTTT. Amino acid sequence: CAWSLRTVEAFF.

This chain connects TRBV11-3 to TRBJ2-5, with TRBD2 identical over 8 bases. V dropped 5 bases and J dropped 5; count of bases not matched to a gene: 4. CDR3 length equals 13 residues. CDR1 and CDR2 from the germline V gene are SGHNT and YENEEA. DNA for the CDR3: TGTGCCAGCAGCCGGGGGGGCCTGGAGACCCAGTACTTC. This codes for CASSRGGLETQYF.

This clonotype appeared many times. The gene calls are TRBV11-2 and TRBJ1-3; D might be TRBD1 (6 bases). CDR3 length equals 16 residues. The V and J ends lost 4 bases and 2 bases respectively, with 15 bases between them. CDR1 is SGHAT and CDR2 is FQNNGV in the germline V gene. The CDR3 sequence: CASSWSPGTTGNTIYF. The CDR3 DNA sequence: TGTGCCAGCAGCTGGAGCCCCGGGACAACTGGAAACACCATATATTTT.

This clonotype was seen ten or more times. The rearrangement uses TRBV28 and TRBJ1-5, with D unresolved. V gave up 3 bases and J gave up 4 bases, with 7 bases separating them. Looked up from germline, CDR1 is MDHEN and CDR2 is SYDVKM. The CDR3 is 13 amino acids. Here the CDR3 reads CASSFVQNQPQHF. The CDR3 coding sequence is TGTGCCAGCAGTTTCGTCCAGAATCAGCCCCAGCATTTT.

This clonotype has at least ten counts. CDR3 nucleotide sequence: TGTGCCAGCAGCTTCGCGGTCCTCAGGGGGGATACGCAGTATTTT. This sequence encodes CASSFAVLRGDTQYF. This chain links TRBV7-2 with TRBJ2-3; 7 nucleotides agree with TRBD1. From germline, CDR1 is SGHTA and CDR2 FQGNSA. Trimming removed 3 bases from V and 6 bases from J; junction bases left unmatched: 9. The CDR3 runs 15 residues.

The rearrangement links TRBV5-8 to TRBJ1-2; TRBD1 might be the D (5 bases). Per the germline V gene, CDR1 is SGHTS and CDR2 is YDEGEE. V was clipped by 4 bases and J by 5 bases, with 18 bases between them. The CDR3 is 15 residues long. The CDR3 loop is CASSRSTGLGYGYTF. DNA for the CDR3: TGTGCCAGCAGCCGAAGCACAGGATTAGGATATGGCTACACCTTC. Full variable domain (remainder filled in from reference TRBV5-8 and TRBJ1-2): EAGVTQSPTHLIKTRGQQATLRCSPISGHTSVYWYQQALGLGLQFLLWYDEGEERNRGNFPPRFSGRQFPNYSSELNVNALELEDSALYLCASSRSTGLGYGYTFGSGTRLTVV.

This clonotype was recorded at least ten times. This rearrangement joins TRBV7-9 to TRBJ1-4; D remains ambiguous. V was pared by 5 bases and J by 3 bases, with 22 bases between. Germline CDR1 is SEHNR and CDR2 is FQNEAQ (reference sequence). The CDR3 spans 18 residues. CDR3 coding DNA: TGTGCCAGCAGCCCGGGGAGGGATTCTTACGCGTCTAATGAAAAACTGTTTTTT. This gives the protein CASSPGRDSYASNEKLFF. Combining the CDR3 with reference TRBV7-9 and TRBJ1-4 gives the whole variable domain DTGVSQNPRHKITKRGQNVTFRCDPISEHNRLYWYRQTLGQGPEFLTYFQNEAQLEKSRLLSDRFSAERPKGSFSTLEIQRTEQGDSAMYLCASSPGRDSYASNEKLFFGSGTQLSVL.

This clonotype has ten or more counts. CDR3 DNA sequence: TGTGCCAGCAGTTACTCGATAGACTCTGGAAACACCATATATTTT. Its protein product is CASSYSIDSGNTIYF. The V gene is TRBV6-5, the J gene TRBJ1-3; no firm D call. V gave up 0 bases and J gave up 0 bases, with 6 bases separating them. This CDR3 has 15 amino acids. From germline, CDR1 is MNHEY and CDR2 SVGAGI.

As regards this clonotype: A much larger clonotype is one base distant, so this may be a read error. This chain uses TRBV19 with TRBJ2-7; a weak D match, TRBD1 (6 bases). The CDR3 is 14 amino acids. CDR1 and CDR2 from the germline V gene are LNHDA and SQIVND (reference sequence). This CDR3 is CASKDSLSSFEQYF. The CDR3 DNA reads TGTGCCAGTAAGGACAGTTTGAGCTCCTTCGAGCAGTACTTC.

The table lists this clonotype with many counts. The rearrangement joins TRBV25-1 to TRBJ1-3; weak D call: TRBD1 (6 bases). Germline values: CDR1 MGHDK, CDR2 SYGVNS. This CDR3 spans 15 amino acids. V lost 1 base and J lost 4, with 11 bases in between. The CDR3 nucleotides are TGTGCCAGCAGTGAATCCGGGGGGCGCGGAAACACCATATATTTT. It translates to CASSESGGRGNTIYF.

Ten or more counts support this clonotype. This sequence joins TRBV5-1 and TRBJ2-5; 8 nucleotides match TRBD1. The CDR3 consists of 15 residues. Germline CDR1 is SGHRS and CDR2 is YFSETQ. J lost 2 bases, V lost 6 bases, and 9 bases had no gene match. CDR3 coding DNA: TGCGCCAGCATGGGGCAGGGGGCATTACAAGAGACCCAGTACTTC. Amino acids: CASMGQGALQETQYF.

This clonotype was seen at least ten times. The chain is built from TRBV15 and TRBJ2-3; TRBD2 is a possible D gene (5 bases). Trimming shortened V by 10 bases and J by 6 bases, and 14 bases separated the two germline ends. Germline assignment: CDR1 LNHNV and CDR2 YYDKDF (reference sequence). The CDR3 runs 12 residues. In DNA, the CDR3 is TGTGCCAGACAAAACGGGGTTGATACGCAGTATTTT. It yields the protein CARQNGVDTQYF.

This sequence joins TRBV5-1 and TRBJ1-2; tentative D call: TRBD1 (5 bases). CDR3 length: 15 residues. Trimming shortened V by 0 bases and J by 2 bases, and 11 bases separated the two germline ends. The germline gives CDR1 SGHRS, CDR2 YFSETQ. The CDR3 here is CASSLDPDKNYGYTF. The CDR3 DNA sequence: TGCGCCAGCAGCTTGGATCCGGACAAGAACTATGGCTACACCTTC.

In its sample, this clonotype was seen many times. J is TRBJ2-7 and V is TRBV15, with D hard to call. Trimming left V 0 bases short and J 2 bases short, with 11 bases between. The CDR3 spans 15 residues. Germline-derived CDR1 and CDR2 are LNHNV and YYDKDF (reference sequence). The CDR3 nucleotides read TGTGCCACCAGCAGAGATATCGAGCAAACCTACGAGCAGTACGTC. Translated: CATSRDIEQTYEQYV.